This T cell receptor beta chain was sequenced in a study of CD8+CD57+ T cells in acquired aplastic anemia. Across the whole study: The sorted CD4+ and CD8+ cells yielded an average approximately 3.2 ug of DNA. The study's findings and limits: Controls did not differ significantly from patients in CD8+ Simpson's diversity.

By its share, this clonotype is medium-sized. Antigen: not known. CDR3 and TCR beta VDJ profiling relied on a genomic DNA template. TCRdb reprocessed the reads with MiXCR, giving one entry per CDR3 protein. Of 150,000 to 200,000 distinct CDR3 sequences listed, under 55% are singletons. Sequencing involved patients with CD8+CD57+ cell expansion previously shown by flow cytometry. Trimming removed 4 bases from V and 4 bases from J, with 11 bases in between. CDR3 length equals 12 residues. CDR1 is DFQATT and CDR2 is SNEGSKA in the germline V gene (reference sequence). This receptor was taken from a human donor with aplastic anemia. This chain connects TRBV20-1 to TRBJ2-7; D possibly corresponds to TRBD2 (6 bases). The specimen was sorted CD4+, CD8+, or CD8+CD57+ T cells (not recorded which) from PBMCs. Here the CDR3 reads CSAMAGSYEQYF. The CDR3 nucleotides read TGCAGTGCTATGGCGGGAAGTTACGAGCAGTACTTC.